One sample yielded the 25 T cell receptor beta chains listed below, sequenced in a study of blood T cells in healthy people across ages. Through a sample-barcoded 5' primer and a J-beta primer mix, a second PCR was run for roughly 6 to 11 cycles. MiXCR, run by TCRdb on the 5' RACE reads, gives a single entry per CDR3 protein. The sample carries more than 650,000 distinct CDR3 sequences, 20% to 25% recorded once. Sequenced material: blood. These receptors were obtained from a man in his 70s in good health.

The chain has TRBV19 and TRBJ2-7; 7 bases align to TRBD1. Germline CDR1 is LNHDA and CDR2 is SQIVND (reference sequence). Trimming took 3 bases from V and 9 from J; bases not matched to a gene: 8. There are 13 residues in the CDR3. This CDR3 reads CASSIRDSLGQYF. In DNA form, the CDR3 reads TGTGCCAGTAGTATCCGGGACAGTCTCGGGCAGTACTTC.

This clonotype was observed a few times. This chain connects TRBV12-3 or TRBV12-4 to TRBJ2-5; no firm D call. The J call may be faulty, since TRBJ2-1 better matches the DNA end. CDR3 length equals 14 residues. The DNA of the CDR3 is TGTGCCAGCAGCCTTAATAGTGCGGTTAATGAGCAGTTCTTC. Translation gives CASSLNSAVNEQFF.

This clonotype has just a few counts. The chain carries TRBV20-1 and TRBJ1-2; 8 bases fit TRBD1. Germline loops: CDR1 DFQATT, CDR2 SNEGSKA (reference sequence). The CDR3 is 15 amino acids. J gave up 4 bases and V 0 bases, and 7 bases lay outside the gene matches. The CDR3 DNA sequence: TGCAGTGCTAGAGATCCGGACAGGGACCCCTATGGCTACACCTTC. As protein: CSARDPDRDPYGYTF.

This clonotype was picked up a small number of times. An end of the junction does not agree with germline; a read error may underlie this. V gene TRBV7-9 combines with J gene TRBJ1-3; D uncertain. Looked up from germline, CDR1 is SEHNR and CDR2 is FQNEAQ (reference sequence). CDR3 length equals 13 residues. CDR3 sequence reads: CASSISAGNTVYF. The CDR3 nucleotides are TGTGCCAGCAGCATTAGTGCTGGAAACACCGTATATTTT.

V gene TRBV6-1 combines with J gene TRBJ2-7; 10 bases match TRBD2. Germline V gives CDR1 MNHNS, CDR2 SASEGT. The junction had 5 bases not matched to a gene; V was cut back by 3 bases and J by 3 bases. CDR3 size: 15 residues. The CDR3 loop is CASSDPGLAVYEQYV. The CDR3 DNA reads TGTGCCAGCAGTGACCCCGGACTAGCGGTCTACGAGCAGTACGTC.

This chain connects TRBV10-3 to TRBJ2-5; possible D gene TRBD2, 5 bases. From germline, CDR1 is ENHRY and CDR2 SYGVKD. Trimming took off 2 bases at V and 5 bases at J, with 18 bases between the two ends. This CDR3 spans 16 amino acids. As DNA, the CDR3 is TGTGCCATCAGTGAGGGTACTAGTCGGTTTGGGGAGACCCAGTACTTC. Amino acid sequence: CAISEGTSRFGETQYF.

The chain joins TRBV29-1 to TRBJ2-5; TRBD1 agrees at 9 bases. The J call may not be correct, given that the DNA end is closer to TRBJ2-1. Germline-derived CDR1 and CDR2 are SQVTM and ANQGSEA. The CDR3 loop spans 14 amino acids. Here the CDR3 reads CSVRDRGAYNEQFF. The DNA of the CDR3 is TGCAGCGTTCGCGACAGGGGGGCATACAATGAGCAGTTCTTC.

V and J are TRBV21-1 and TRBJ1-2. TRBV21-1 is labeled a pseudogene. The CDR3 contains 15 residues. In nucleotides, the CDR3 is TGTGCCAGCAGCAAAGCGTTACAGCCAGACTATGGCTACACCTTC. It is translated as CASSKALQPDYGYTF.

The sample holds a few counts of this clonotype. The genes are TRBV10-3 and TRBJ1-2; TRBD1 matches 7 bases. V shed 6 bases and J 6 bases; nucleotides not matched to a gene: 4. This CDR3 has 12 residues. The V gene's germline CDR1 is ENHRY and CDR2 SYGVKD. The CDR3, as DNA: TGTGCCATCAGCGGGGGACAGAATGGCTACACCTTC. This sequence encodes CAISGGQNGYTF.

This clonotype turned up a few times. The chain employs TRBV7-8 and TRBJ1-2, with a possible D match to TRBD1 (5 bases). Trimming pared 1 base from V and 0 bases from J, leaving 9 bases between. The germline CDR1 and CDR2 sequences are SGHVS and FQNEAQ. The CDR3 spans 15 residues. CDR3 in DNA: TGTGCCAGCAGCTTAGATACAGGAGCTAACTATGGCTACACCTTC. Translation: CASSLDTGANYGYTF.

The gene calls are TRBV3-1 and TRBJ2-7; perhaps TRBD1 as D (6 bases). CDR1 is LGHDT and CDR2 is YNNKEL in the germline V gene (reference sequence). V lost 1 base to trimming and J lost 5 bases, with 12 bases between them. This CDR3 contains 14 residues. The CDR3 sequence is CASSQGTEGNEQYF. The CDR3 DNA reads as TGTGCCAGCAGCCAAGGGACAGAAGGTAACGAGCAGTACTTC.

This clonotype was detected only a few times. The rearrangement joins TRBV9 to TRBJ2-3; perhaps TRBD1 as D (6 bases). This CDR3 has 16 residues. CDR1 SGDLS and CDR2 YYNGEE come from the germline V gene. V lost 0 bases and J lost 0, with 11 bases in between. CDR3 bases: TGTGCCAGCAGCGTAGAAGTCCAGGGGAGCACAGATACGCAGTATTTT. Protein: CASSVEVQGSTDTQYF.

This clonotype was detected a few times. This sequence joins TRBV15 and TRBJ2-5; possibly TRBD2 for D (6 bases). Trimming took 0 bases from V and 5 from J, leaving 16 bases between them. The CDR3 consists of 16 residues. CDR1 is LNHNV and CDR2 is YYDKDF in the germline V gene (reference sequence). CDR3 protein: CATSREGSGVWETQYF. In nucleotides, the CDR3 is TGTGCCACCAGCAGAGAAGGTAGCGGAGTGTGGGAGACCCAGTACTTC.

There are many counts of this clonotype. As DNA, the CDR3 is TGTGCCAGCAGCTGGACAGGGTTGAGCTACGAGCAGTACTTC. This gives the protein CASSWTGLSYEQYF. The V call is TRBV7-9, the J call TRBJ2-7, with 8 positions matching TRBD1. The germline V gene has CDR1 SEHNR and CDR2 FQNEAQ (reference sequence). CDR3 length equals 14 residues. The V gene end was trimmed by 4 bases and the J gene end by 3 bases; junction bases not matched to a gene: 5.

This clonotype has more than one count but fewer than ten. The genes are TRBV6-1 and TRBJ2-3; TRBD2 matches 13 bases. The CDR3 runs 15 residues. V trimming: 9 bases; J trimming: 4 bases; junction bases outside the gene matches: 7. Looked up from germline, CDR1 is MNHNS and CDR2 is SASEGT. CDR3 DNA sequence: TGTGCCAGAACGACTAGCGGGGGGCCATCAGATACGCAGTATTTT. Amino acids: CARTTSGGPSDTQYF.

The chain recombines TRBV12-3 or TRBV12-4 with TRBJ1-3; D unclear. There are 13 residues in the CDR3. V lost 3 bases, J lost 4 bases, and 7 bases lay in between. In nucleotides, the CDR3 is TGTGCCAGCAGTTTCGCGGGCGGAAACACCATATATTTT. It codes for CASSFAGGNTIYF.

This clonotype was seen a handful of times. Here the CDR3 DNA reads TGTGCCAGCAGCGTAGCAGGATCTAGCGGGAGGTATAATGAGCAGTTCTTC. As protein: CASSVAGSSGRYNEQFF. The chain recombines TRBV9 with TRBJ2-1; 11 bases map to TRBD2. The V and J ends lost 0 bases and 7 bases, in that order; junction bases with no gene match: 9. CDR3 size: 17 residues. Germline assignment: CDR1 SGDLS and CDR2 YYNGEE.

The chain couples TRBV20-1 to TRBJ2-1, with TRBD2 as a possible D gene (6 bases). This CDR3 has 12 amino acids. V gave up 5 bases and J gave up 7 bases, with 12 bases separating them. Germline loops: CDR1 DFQATT, CDR2 SNEGSKA (reference sequence). Written as DNA, the CDR3 is TGCAGTGCTGGTAGTGGGGGGAATGAGCAGTTCTTC. Its translation: CSAGSGGNEQFF.

The rearrangement joins TRBV5-1 to TRBJ1-1; D unresolved. Germline-derived CDR1 and CDR2 are SGHRS and YFSETQ. This CDR3 contains 12 residues. With 5 bases removed from V and 1 base from J, the gap between germline ends came to 6 bases. DNA for the CDR3: TGCGCCAGCAGTAGCAAGAACACTGAAGCTTTCTTT. Protein sequence: CASSSKNTEAFF. Complete variable domain (other parts from reference TRBV5-1 and TRBJ1-1): KAGVTQTPRYLIKTRGQQVTLSCSPISGHRSVSWYQQTPGQGLQFLFEYFSETQRNKGNFPGRFSGRQFSNSRSEMNVSTLELGDSALYLCASSSKNTEAFFGQGTRLTVV.

The chain links TRBV24-1 to TRBJ2-1; a weak D match, TRBD2 (5 bases). The DNA end is a closer match to TRBJ2-7, so the J assignment may be wrong. The CDR3 runs to 16 residues. CDR1 and CDR2 from the germline V gene are KGHDR and SFDVKD. The CDR3 DNA is TGTGCCACCAGTGACCCGAAGTCTATCGGGAATAACGAGCAGTACGTC. Its translation is CATSDPKSIGNNEQYV.

This chain uses TRBV12-3 or TRBV12-4 with TRBJ1-5; TRBD1 is a possible D gene (6 bases). The CDR3 extends over 13 amino acids. V lost 10 bases to trimming and J lost 6 bases, with 16 bases between them. The CDR3 region has the DNA TGTGCCACCGCGGGGGGCCGGTTTCAGCCCCAGCATTTT. Residues: CATAGGRFQPQHF.

This clonotype appeared a few times. The rearrangement uses TRBV3-1 and TRBJ2-3, with D maybe TRBD2 (7 bases). The V end was cut by 2 bases, the J end by 1 base, with 10 bases between. The CDR3 totals 15 residues. Germline V gene data show CDR1 as LGHDT and CDR2 as YNNKEL (reference sequence). In nucleotides, the CDR3 is TGTGCCAGCAGCCAACGGGGGGCCGGCACAGATACGCAGTATTTT. It translates to CASSQRGAGTDTQYF.

The CDR3 sequence is CSAREPSSDTQYF. CDR3 DNA sequence: TGCAGTGCTAGAGAACCCAGTTCAGATACGCAGTATTTT. This chain uses TRBV20-1 with TRBJ2-3, with no clear D. This CDR3 region has 13 residues. The V gene's germline CDR1 is DFQATT and CDR2 SNEGSKA (reference sequence). Trimming pared 0 bases from V and 4 bases from J, leaving 8 bases between.

Only a few counts were recorded for this clonotype. V gene TRBV7-6 combines with J gene TRBJ2-5, with 9 positions matching TRBD2. CDR1 is SGHVS and CDR2 is FNYEAQ in the germline V gene. V dropped 3 bases and J dropped 2; count of bases not matched to a gene: 10. This CDR3 is 17 amino acids long. CDR3 nucleotide sequence: TGTGCCAGCAGCTTTTTTGCGGGGGGGCCGGATCAAGAGACCCAGTACTTC. Residues: CASSFFAGGPDQETQYF.

The chain has TRBV11-2 and TRBJ1-1; possibly TRBD1 for D (5 bases). The V gene lost 5 bases and the J gene lost 0 bases, with 10 bases spanning the gap. The CDR3 is made up of 14 amino acids. Germline-derived CDR1 and CDR2 are SGHAT and FQNNGV. In DNA form, the CDR3 reads TGTGCCAGCAGCGTCGACAGAATGAACACTGAAGCTTTCTTT. This codes for CASSVDRMNTEAFF.